The 27 T cell receptor beta chains given below trace back to one sample, sequenced in a study of cytomegalovirus exposure and HLA in healthy donors. PCR amplification relied on 60 Vbeta primers (plus 13 Jbeta primers). Generated by immunoSEQ multiplex PCR, the TCRdb table keeps only in-frame clones and is missing some. The repertoire holds 35,000 to 45,000 clones, about two thirds seen once, with around 12% in the top ten. Sequencing was carried out using PBMCs. All receptors derive from a man aged 55-75 years in good health and CMV-seropositive.

This chain links TRBV2 with TRBJ2-7; 11 bases align to TRBD1. After removal of 6 bases from V and 6 bases from J, the junction contained 13 bases not matched to a gene. Germline CDR1 and CDR2: SNHLY and FYNNEI. CDR3 length: 16 residues. Written as DNA, the CDR3 is TGTGCCAGCAGCCCCGGCCTAGGGACAGGGGGAGCCGAGCAGTACTTC. Translation gives CASSPGLGTGGAEQYF.

The chain joins TRBV15 to TRBJ1-4; D remains unclear. V was pared by 8 bases and J by 6 bases, with 16 bases between. The V gene's germline CDR1 is LNHNV and CDR2 YYDKDF (reference sequence). The CDR3 is 14 residues long. The CDR3 loop is CATQLPGLDEKLFF. The CDR3 DNA is TGTGCCACCCAACTGCCGGGTCTAGATGAAAAACTGTTTTTT.

The rearrangement joins TRBV5-4 to TRBJ1-4; TRBD1 matches 8 bases. The V and J ends lost 4 bases and 5 bases, in that order; junction bases with no gene match: 4. The germline V gene encodes CDR1 SGHNT and CDR2 YYREEE (reference sequence). There are 14 residues in the CDR3. The CDR3 DNA reads TGTGCCAGCAGCCTGGACAGGGCAAATGAAAAACTGTTTTTT. Protein sequence: CASSLDRANEKLFF.

The chain carries TRBV5-1 and TRBJ2-2; 7 bases map to TRBD2. Germline V lookup: CDR1 SGHRS, CDR2 YFSETQ. The J segment lost 0 bases and the V segment lost 2 bases, leaving 7 bases of the junction unmatched. The CDR3 consists of 17 residues. CDR3 in amino acids: CASSLREGGTNTGELFF. The CDR3 bases are TGCGCCAGCAGCTTAAGGGAGGGAGGCACGAACACCGGGGAGCTGTTTTTT.

The gene calls are TRBV7-2 and TRBJ2-5; 8 bases fit TRBD2. The V segment lost 5 bases and the J segment 5 bases; nucleotides outside the gene matches: 10. Germline V gene lookup returns CDR1 SGHTA and CDR2 FQGNSA. This CDR3 region has 15 residues. The CDR3 protein is CASSHTSGGGETQYF. The CDR3 DNA sequence: TGTGCCAGCAGCCACACTAGCGGAGGGGGGGAGACCCAGTACTTC.

The chain joins TRBV27 to TRBJ2-7; 9 bases match TRBD2. Germline V gene data show CDR1 as MNHEY and CDR2 as SMNVEV (reference sequence). V was pared by 0 bases and J by 3 bases, with 6 bases of the junction left unmatched. The CDR3 length is 16 residues. CDR3 sequence: CASSLSPGLALYEQYF. DNA for the CDR3: TGTGCCAGCAGTTTATCCCCGGGACTAGCCCTCTACGAGCAGTACTTC.

This clone was picked up a small number of times. The rearrangement joins TRBV27 to TRBJ1-1, with 10 nucleotides matching TRBD1. CDR3 size: 16 residues. V lost 5 bases to trimming and J lost 1 base; unmatched junction nucleotides: 7. CDR1 is MNHEY, CDR2 SMNVEV, per germline (reference sequence). The CDR3 region has the DNA TGTGCCAGCAGTCTTTCGGGGACAGGGGCGAACACTGAAGCTTTCTTT. As protein: CASSLSGTGANTEAFF.

This clone was detected only a few times. J is TRBJ1-6 and V is TRBV5-6; D is undetermined. Germline V gene lookup returns CDR1 SGHDT and CDR2 YYEEEE. Trimming stripped 5 bases from V and 9 bases from J, with 21 bases between. The CDR3 sequence is 16 residues long. CDR3 loop: CASRDLGRGVSSPLHF. The CDR3 DNA is TGTGCCAGCAGGGACCTTGGACGGGGAGTTAGTTCACCCCTCCACTTT.

The V call is TRBV2, the J call TRBJ2-5; D perhaps matches TRBD1 (5 bases). Germline CDR1 reads SNHLY; CDR2 reads FYNNEI. The V end lost 10 bases, the J end lost 8 bases, and 8 bases lay between the germline ends. The length of the CDR3 is 9 residues. In DNA, the CDR3 is TGTGCCACCGGACAAACCCAGTACTTC. Translation gives CATGQTQYF.

In this sample, this clone turned up a few times. The chain joins TRBV5-5 to TRBJ1-1; D is ambiguous. Germline CDR1 and CDR2: SGHKS and YYEKEE (reference sequence). This CDR3 has 14 residues. Trimming removed 1 base from V and 1 base from J, with 8 bases in between. The CDR3 DNA sequence: TGTGCCAGCAGCTTGAGGAGGACGAACACTGAAGCTTTCTTT. Amino acids: CASSLRRTNTEAFF.

The chain employs TRBV4-3 and TRBJ2-7; TRBD2 matches at 8 bases. V was pared by 0 bases and J by 4 bases, with 11 bases of the junction left unmatched. Germline V gene data show CDR1 as LGHNA and CDR2 as YSLEER. This CDR3 has 17 amino acids. The CDR3 here is CASSQDKVTSGRYEQYF. The CDR3 DNA follows: TGCGCCAGCAGCCAAGATAAAGTAACTAGCGGTAGATACGAGCAGTACTTC.

This chain connects TRBV5-1 to TRBJ2-5; 8 nucleotides agree with TRBD1. CDR3 length equals 15 residues. The V segment lost 0 bases and the J segment 11 bases; nucleotides outside the gene matches: 12. Looked up from germline, CDR1 is SGHRS and CDR2 is YFSETQ. The CDR3 loop is CASSLEGDRSSEQYF. The DNA for the CDR3 is TGCGCCAGCAGCTTGGAGGGGGACAGGTCGTCAGAGCAGTACTTC. Full variable domain (remainder filled in from reference TRBV5-1 and TRBJ2-5): KAGVTQTPRYLIKTRGQQVTLSCSPISGHRSVSWYQQTPGQGLQFLFEYFSETQRNKGNFPGRFSGRQFSNSRSEMNVSTLELGDSALYLCASSLEGDRSSEQYFGPGTRLLVL.

V and J are TRBV30 and TRBJ2-7, with 7 bases matching TRBD2. The CDR3 has 15 residues. Germline-derived CDR1 and CDR2 are GTSNPN and SVGIG (reference sequence). V lost 1 base, J lost 3 bases, and 9 bases stayed unmatched. CDR3 amino acids: CAWSAGLPNLYEQYF. CDR3 nucleotide sequence: TGTGCCTGGAGTGCGGGACTACCTAACCTCTACGAGCAGTACTTC.

The rearrangement uses TRBV19 and TRBJ2-5; 9 bases are a match to TRBD1. This CDR3 spans 14 amino acids. CDR1 is LNHDA and CDR2 is SQIVND in the germline V gene (reference sequence). V lost 3 bases and J lost 6; bases outside the gene matches: 5. DNA of the CDR3: TGTGCCAGTAGTATGGTTGGACAGGGGAAGACCCAGTACTTC. This gives the protein CASSMVGQGKTQYF.

This clone has a handful of counts. J is TRBJ2-7 and V is TRBV25-1; TRBD1 is a possible D gene (5 bases). Germline assignment: CDR1 MGHDK and CDR2 SYGVNS. The CDR3 has 14 residues. V was cut by 3 bases and J by 6 bases, with 15 bases left in between. The CDR3 region is CASSEAGWVSEQYF. The CDR3 DNA sequence: TGTGCCAGCAGTGAGGCAGGGTGGGTTAGCGAGCAGTACTTC.

This sequence joins TRBV27 and TRBJ2-3; 7 positions match TRBD2. CDR3 length: 20 residues. Per the germline V gene, CDR1 is MNHEY and CDR2 is SMNVEV (reference sequence). Trimming at V came to 6 bases and at J to 0 bases, leaving 21 bases not matched to a gene. The CDR3 nucleotides are TGTGCCAGCAGGTCGGGAGTGTTTGTCCGAGCGGGGCCTAGCACAGATACGCAGTATTTT. Residues: CASRSGVFVRAGPSTDTQYF.

This chain connects TRBV5-4 to TRBJ2-7; tentatively, D is TRBD1 (6 bases). Deletions cut 1 base from V and 4 bases from J, with 15 bases between. The CDR3 loop spans 15 amino acids. CDR1 is SGHNT and CDR2 is YYREEE in the germline V gene (reference sequence). The CDR3 DNA follows: TGTGCCAGCAGCTTGATGGGACAATTTATTTACGAGCAGTACTTC. Its protein product is CASSLMGQFIYEQYF.

This clone was counted between two and nine times. The genes are TRBV19 and TRBJ2-1, with D possibly being TRBD2 (5 bases). The V end lost 5 bases, the J end lost 2 bases, and 16 bases lay between the germline ends. CDR3 length equals 16 residues. Germline V gene sequence: CDR1 LNHDA, CDR2 SQIVND (reference sequence). The CDR3 loop is CASSDYRAAPYNEQFF. CDR3 DNA sequence: TGTGCCAGTAGTGACTACCGGGCTGCGCCCTACAATGAGCAGTTCTTC.

J is TRBJ1-1 and V is TRBV6-1, with 9 bases aligning to TRBD1. Germline trimming cut 3 bases from V and 4 bases from J; bases unmatched to any gene: 6. The germline V gene has CDR1 MNHNS and CDR2 SASEGT. The CDR3 totals 15 residues. This CDR3 reads CASSDEDRGITEAFF. The CDR3 nucleotides are TGTGCCAGCAGTGACGAGGACAGGGGTATCACTGAAGCTTTCTTT.

The chain employs TRBV11-2 and TRBJ2-2; no reliable D call. The ends were cut back, 5 bases at V and 3 bases at J, with 16 bases in the middle. Germline loops: CDR1 SGHAT, CDR2 FQNNGV. The CDR3 is 16 residues long. The DNA of the CDR3 is TGTGCCAGCAGCCCCCCCCCGGGTTACGACACCGGGGAGCTGTTTTTT. Protein: CASSPPPGYDTGELFF.

The CDR3 is CASSANLATETQYF. The CDR3 coding sequence is TGCGCCAGCAGTGCAAATCTAGCTACCGAGACCCAGTACTTC. The chain uses TRBV10-1 and TRBJ2-5; the D gene is possibly TRBD2 (5 bases). Germline CDR1 and CDR2: WNHNN and SYGVQD (reference sequence). The CDR3 totals 14 residues. Trimming cost V 4 bases and J 5 bases, with 14 bases left between them.

This clone was picked up one time. The V call is TRBV19, the J call TRBJ2-2, with 11 bases that match TRBD2. CDR1 LNHDA and CDR2 SQIVND come from the germline V gene (reference sequence). Unmatched junction bases numbered 7, after V lost 5 bases and J lost 5 bases. The CDR3 is 16 amino acids. DNA for the CDR3: TGTGCCAGTAGTTTCCTAGCGGGAGGCCTAACCGGGGAGCTGTTTTTT. Amino acids: CASSFLAGGLTGELFF.

The chain joins TRBV6-1 to TRBJ2-4; tentative D call: TRBD2 (6 bases). There are 13 residues in the CDR3. In germline, CDR1 is MNHNS, CDR2 SASEGT. The V end was cut by 7 bases, the J end by 6 bases, with 13 bases between. The CDR3: CASTTDGGNIQYF. DNA of the CDR3: TGTGCCAGCACCACGGACGGGGGAAACATTCAGTACTTC.

The chain's CDR3 is CSVRGGQRTEAFF. In nucleotides, the CDR3 is TGCAGCGTCCGGGGGGGCCAGAGGACTGAAGCTTTCTTT. This chain joins TRBV29-1 and TRBJ1-1; perhaps TRBD1 as D (6 bases). The V gene lost 6 bases and the J gene lost 5 bases, with 16 bases spanning the gap. The length of the CDR3 is 13 residues. In germline, CDR1 is SQVTM, CDR2 ANQGSEA.

This clone showed up just once. V is TRBV6-4 and J is TRBJ2-3; D gene ambiguous. Germline lookup yields CDR1 MRHNA and CDR2 SNTAGT. V was clipped by 3 bases and J by 0 bases, with 4 bases between them. This CDR3 region has 13 residues. The CDR3 bases are TGTGCCAGCAGTGAACATAGCACAGATACGCAGTATTTT. This gives the protein CASSEHSTDTQYF.

This clone was seen only a few times. CDR3 amino acids: CAISSDKNEKLFF. The DNA of the CDR3 is TGTGCCATCAGCTCGGACAAAAATGAAAAACTGTTTTTT. This chain links TRBV10-3 with TRBJ1-4; perhaps TRBD1 as D (5 bases). The V end lost 6 bases, the J end lost 5 bases, and 10 bases lay between the germline ends. The CDR3 has 13 residues. Germline lookup yields CDR1 ENHRY and CDR2 SYGVKD.

The V call is TRBV27, the J call TRBJ1-1; 8 bases match TRBD1. Germline CDR1 and CDR2: MNHEY and SMNVEV (reference sequence). V trimming: 0 bases; J trimming: 5 bases; junction bases outside the gene matches: 5. This CDR3 is built from 15 residues. The CDR3: CASSLSGQAGTEAFF. DNA for the CDR3: TGTGCCAGCAGTTTATCGGGACAGGCGGGAACTGAAGCTTTCTTT.